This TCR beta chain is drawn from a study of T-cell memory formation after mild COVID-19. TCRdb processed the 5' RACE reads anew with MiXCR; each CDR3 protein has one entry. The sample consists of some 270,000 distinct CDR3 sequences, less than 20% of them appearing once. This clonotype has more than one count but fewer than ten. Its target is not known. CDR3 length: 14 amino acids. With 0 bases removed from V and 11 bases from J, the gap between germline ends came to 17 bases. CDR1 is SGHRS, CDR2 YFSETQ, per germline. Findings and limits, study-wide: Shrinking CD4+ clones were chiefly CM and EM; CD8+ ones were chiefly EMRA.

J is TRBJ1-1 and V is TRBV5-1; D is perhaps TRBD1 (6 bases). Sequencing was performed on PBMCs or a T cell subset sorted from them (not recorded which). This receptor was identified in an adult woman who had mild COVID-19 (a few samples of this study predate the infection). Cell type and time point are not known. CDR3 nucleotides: TGCGCCAGCAGCTTGGTTGGAACAGGGCCGAGGGCTTTCTTT. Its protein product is CASSLVGTGPRAFF.